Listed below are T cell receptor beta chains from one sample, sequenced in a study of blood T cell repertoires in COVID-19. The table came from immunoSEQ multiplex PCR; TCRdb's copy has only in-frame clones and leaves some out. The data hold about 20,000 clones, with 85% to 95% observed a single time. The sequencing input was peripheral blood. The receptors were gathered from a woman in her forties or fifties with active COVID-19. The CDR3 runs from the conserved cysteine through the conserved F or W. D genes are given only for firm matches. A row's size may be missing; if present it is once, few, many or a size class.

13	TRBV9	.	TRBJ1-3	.	TGTGCCAGCAGCGCCGCGACTGGAAACACCATATATTTT	CASSAATGNTIYF
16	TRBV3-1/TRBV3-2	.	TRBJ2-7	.	TGTGCCAGCAGCCAAGAGTTGCGGGACAGCTCCTACGAGCAGTACTTC	CASSQELRDSSYEQYF
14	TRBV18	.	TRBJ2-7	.	TGTGCCAGCTCACGCACCGACAGGCTCTACGAGCAGTACTTC	CASSRTDRLYEQYF
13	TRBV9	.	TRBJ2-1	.	TGTGCCAGCAGCCCAACCTGGGGAGGTGAGCAGTTCTTC	CASSPTWGGEQFF
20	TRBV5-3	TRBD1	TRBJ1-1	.	TGTGCCAGAAGCTTGGGAGTGAGGGAGACGACAGGGACTGTTCCCACTGAAGCTTTCTTT	CARSLGVRETTGTVPTEAFF
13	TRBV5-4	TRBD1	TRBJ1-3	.	TGTGCCAGCAGCGGGGACAGGGGAAACACCATATATTTT	CASSGDRGNTIYF
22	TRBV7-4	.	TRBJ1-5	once	TGTGCCAGCAGCCTTACGACATACCAACTTACTTCCGGACTTTATAGCAATCAGCCCCAGCATTTT	CASSLTTYQLTSGLYSNQPQHF
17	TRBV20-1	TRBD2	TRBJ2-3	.	TGCAGTGCTAGTAGGCCTAGCGGGAGGGCCGTCGCAGATACGCAGTATTTT	CSASRPSGRAVADTQYF
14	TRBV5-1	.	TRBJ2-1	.	TGCGCCAGCAGCCAAGGGGGTAGTTTCGATGAGCAGTTCTTC	CASSQGGSFDEQFF
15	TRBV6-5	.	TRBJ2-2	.	TGTGCCAGCAGAAAGCGGACTTCGAACACCGGGGAGCTGTTTTTT	CASRKRTSNTGELFF
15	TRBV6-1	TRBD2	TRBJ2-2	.	TGTGCCAGCAGTGAATTGGGGACTATCACCGGGGAGCTGTTTTTT	CASSELGTITGELFF
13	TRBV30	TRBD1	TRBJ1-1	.	TGTGCCTGGGCTACAGGGGCGCGTACTGAAGCTTTCTTT	CAWATGARTEAFF
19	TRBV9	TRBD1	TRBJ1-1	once	TGTGCCAGCAGCGTAGGGACAGGGGGCCAGTCACGGATGAACACTGAAGCTTTCTTT	CASSVGTGGQSRMNTEAFF
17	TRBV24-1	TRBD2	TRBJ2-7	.	TGTGCACCAGTGATGGGGACTAGCGGGAGTATATCCTACGAGCAGTACTTC	CAPVMGTSGSISYEQYF
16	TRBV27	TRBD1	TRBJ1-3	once	TGTGCCAGCAGTAAACAGGGGGCGGCGGCTGGAAACACCATATATTTT	CASSKQGAAAGNTIYF
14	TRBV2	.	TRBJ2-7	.	TGTGCCAGCAATCAGCAGGAGGGGCCCTACGAGCAGTACTTC	CASNQQEGPYEQYF
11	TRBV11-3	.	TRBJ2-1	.	TGTGCCAGCGCAGCTAGCAATGAGCAGTTCTTC	CASAASNEQFF
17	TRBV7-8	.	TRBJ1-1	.	TGTGCCAGCAGCCCCGGCGGGCAGAGTTGGTTGAACACTGAAGCTTTCTTT	CASSPGGQSWLNTEAFF
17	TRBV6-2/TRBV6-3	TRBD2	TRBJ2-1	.	TGTGCCAGCAGTTACCCGCGGGAGGGGGGATCCTACAATGAGCAGTTCTTC	CASSYPREGGSYNEQFF
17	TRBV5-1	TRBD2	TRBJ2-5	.	TGCGCCAGCAGCTTTTCACTAGCGGGAGGGGGGCAAGAGACCCAGTACTTC	CASSFSLAGGGQETQYF
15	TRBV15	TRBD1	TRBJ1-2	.	TGTGCCACCAGCAGAGGCCGGGGACAGACCTATGGCTACACCTTC	CATSRGRGQTYGYTF
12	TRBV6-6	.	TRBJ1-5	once	TGTGCCAGCAGGGGGGCCAGCCAGCCCCAGCATTTT	CASRGASQPQHF
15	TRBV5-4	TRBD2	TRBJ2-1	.	TGTGCCAGCAGCTTGGAGGGCGGGAGCTGGAATGAGCAGTTCTTC	CASSLEGGSWNEQFF
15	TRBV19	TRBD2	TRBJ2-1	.	TGTGCCAGTAGTACAGGGGCGGGAGGGTCTCGTGAGCAGTTCTTC	CASSTGAGGSREQFF
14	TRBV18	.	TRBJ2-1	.	TGTGCCAGCTCACAATCGGGTCTAAGGAATGAGCAGTTCTTC	CASSQSGLRNEQFF
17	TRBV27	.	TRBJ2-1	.	TGTGCCAGCAGCGGGAGGGGGCGCAGGGACTCCTACAATGAGCAGTTCTTC	CASSGRGRRDSYNEQFF
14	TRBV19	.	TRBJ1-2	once	TGTGCCAGTAGTGCCGACAGATGGAACTATGGCTACACCTTC	CASSADRWNYGYTF
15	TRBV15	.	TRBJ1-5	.	TGTGCCACCAGAAATCTACAGGGAGGCAATCAGCCCCAGCATTTT	CATRNLQGGNQPQHF
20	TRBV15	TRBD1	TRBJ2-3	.	TGTGCCACCAGCAGAGGACAGTCAGCTGGGACAGGCCTATGGGCAGATACGCAGTATTTT	CATSRGQSAGTGLWADTQYF
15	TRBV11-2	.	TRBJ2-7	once	TGTGCCAGCAGCTTATTAGCCTCAGTGTCCTACGAGCAGTACTTC	CASSLLASVSYEQYF
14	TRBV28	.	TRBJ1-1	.	TGTGCCAGCAGTTCCAGGGCCGAGCGCACTGAAGCTTTCTTT	CASSSRAERTEAFF
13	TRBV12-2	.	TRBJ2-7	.	TGTGCAAGTCGCCCGGACAGTACCTACGAGCAGTACTTC	CASRPDSTYEQYF
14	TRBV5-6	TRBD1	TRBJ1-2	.	TGTGCCAGCAGCGACCGGGACAGGGACTATGGCTACACCTTC	CASSDRDRDYGYTF
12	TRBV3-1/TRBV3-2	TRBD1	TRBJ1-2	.	TGTGCCAGCAGCCTATACAGGGGCGGCTACACCTTC	CASSLYRGGYTF
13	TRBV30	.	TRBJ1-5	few	TGTGCCTGGAGATCCGGGGCGGGACAGCCCCAGCATTTT	CAWRSGAGQPQHF
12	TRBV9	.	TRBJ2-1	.	TGTGCCAGCAGCACAGCATACAATGAGCAGTTCTTC	CASSTAYNEQFF
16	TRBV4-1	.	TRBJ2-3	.	TGCGCCAGCAGCCTAGCCCTCGTTTCTAGCACAGATACGCAGTATTTT	CASSLALVSSTDTQYF
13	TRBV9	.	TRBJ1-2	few	TGTGCCAGCAGCGTAGTGGAGGGCTATGGCTACACCTTC	CASSVVEGYGYTF
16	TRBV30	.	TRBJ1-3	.	TGTGCCTGGAGTGTACATTTTTTAGGGGCAAGAAACACCATATATTTT	CAWSVHFLGARNTIYF
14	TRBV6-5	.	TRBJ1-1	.	TGTGCCAGCGGAGCCGGGATACCGAACACTGAAGCTTTCTTT	CASGAGIPNTEAFF
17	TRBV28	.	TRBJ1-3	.	TGTGCCAGCACCTTCGGATCCCGGGTCGGATCTGGAAACACCATATATTTT	CASTFGSRVGSGNTIYF
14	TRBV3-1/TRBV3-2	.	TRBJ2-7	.	TGTGCCAGCAGCCGGAACAGGAGAAACTACGAGCAGTACTTC	CASSRNRRNYEQYF
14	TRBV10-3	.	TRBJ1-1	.	TGTGCCATCAGTGAGTCCGGAGCGAACACTGAAGCTTTCTTT	CAISESGANTEAFF
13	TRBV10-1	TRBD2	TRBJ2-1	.	TGCGCCAGTCAGTCGGGCCGGGGGGGTGAGCAGTTCTTC	CASQSGRGGEQFF
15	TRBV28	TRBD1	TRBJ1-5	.	TGTGCCAGCAGTTTAGACAGGGGGCGGTTGCAGCCCCAGCATTTT	CASSLDRGRLQPQHF
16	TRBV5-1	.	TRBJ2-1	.	TGCGCCAGCAGCCCTACCGCCGGGACTGCCTACAATGAGCAGTTCTTC	CASSPTAGTAYNEQFF